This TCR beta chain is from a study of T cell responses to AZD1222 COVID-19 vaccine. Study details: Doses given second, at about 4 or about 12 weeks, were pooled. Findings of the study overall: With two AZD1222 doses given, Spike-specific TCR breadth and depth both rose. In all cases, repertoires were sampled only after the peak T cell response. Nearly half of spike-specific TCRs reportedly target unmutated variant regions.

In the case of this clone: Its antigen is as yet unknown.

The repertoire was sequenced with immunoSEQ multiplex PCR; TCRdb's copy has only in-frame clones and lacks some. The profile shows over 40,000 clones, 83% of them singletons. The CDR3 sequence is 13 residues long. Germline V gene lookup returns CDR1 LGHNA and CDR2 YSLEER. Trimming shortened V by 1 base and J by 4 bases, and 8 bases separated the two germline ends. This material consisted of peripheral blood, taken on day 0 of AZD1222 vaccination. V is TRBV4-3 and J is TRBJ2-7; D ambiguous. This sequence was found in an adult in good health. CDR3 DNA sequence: TGCGCCAGCAGCCAAGCCCCGGGTTACGAGCAGTACTTC. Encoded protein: CASSQAPGYEQYF.